The clone carrying this T cell receptor beta chain was picked up many times. TCRdb re-called the RACE reads through MiXCR, storing one row per CDR3 protein. The sample carries 330,000 or so distinct CDR3 sequences, about 6% recorded once. This sample stems from a study of human T cells and chemical hapten exposure. Deletions cut 0 bases from V and 3 bases from J, with 11 bases between. The CDR3 sequence is 15 residues long. Per germline, CDR1 MNHNS and CDR2 SASEGT. The time point here: patch test 2, 6 weeks after DPC sensitization. Stated treatment: therapeutic diphenylcyclopropenone sensitization with weekly scalp DPC.

This receptor was obtained from a woman aged 18-30 years with alopecia areata. Some clones in this sample may be carry-over from other donors' samples. Sequenced material: whole blood, taken in connection with sensitization to the hapten diphenylcyclopropenone (DPC). The chain combines TRBV6-1 with TRBJ1-2, with D hard to call. CDR3 sequence: CASSEASQPHYGYTF. The CDR3 coding sequence is TGTGCCAGCAGTGAAGCTTCCCAGCCGCACTATGGCTACACCTTC.